Here is one TCR beta chain with its context. The antigen is unknown. This specimen comes from a study of cytomegalovirus exposure and HLA in healthy donors. Germline V CDR1 and CDR2: KGHSH, LQKENI. Trimming cost V 8 bases and J 4 bases, with 12 bases left between them. This CDR3 region has 13 residues. The PCR had 60 Vbeta and 13 Jbeta primers. Clones were sequenced by immunoSEQ multiplex PCR, and TCRdb holds only the in-frame ones, with some missing. The table records 100,000 or so clones, 60% to 70% of them present only once. The study, taken as a whole, reports: Relative to equally common others, HLA-associated TCR beta chains showed greater clonal expansion in a later analysis. Within a later analysis, the majority of CMV-associated TCR beta chains appeared HLA-restricted.

This sequence was found in a man aged 25 to 40 in good health and CMV-seropositive. The chain recombines TRBV18 with TRBJ1-5; D gene ambiguous. Sample: PBMCs. CDR3 coding DNA: TGTGCCAGCCAGGCAGAGGGAAATCAGCCCCAGCATTTT. Its translation: CASQAEGNQPQHF.